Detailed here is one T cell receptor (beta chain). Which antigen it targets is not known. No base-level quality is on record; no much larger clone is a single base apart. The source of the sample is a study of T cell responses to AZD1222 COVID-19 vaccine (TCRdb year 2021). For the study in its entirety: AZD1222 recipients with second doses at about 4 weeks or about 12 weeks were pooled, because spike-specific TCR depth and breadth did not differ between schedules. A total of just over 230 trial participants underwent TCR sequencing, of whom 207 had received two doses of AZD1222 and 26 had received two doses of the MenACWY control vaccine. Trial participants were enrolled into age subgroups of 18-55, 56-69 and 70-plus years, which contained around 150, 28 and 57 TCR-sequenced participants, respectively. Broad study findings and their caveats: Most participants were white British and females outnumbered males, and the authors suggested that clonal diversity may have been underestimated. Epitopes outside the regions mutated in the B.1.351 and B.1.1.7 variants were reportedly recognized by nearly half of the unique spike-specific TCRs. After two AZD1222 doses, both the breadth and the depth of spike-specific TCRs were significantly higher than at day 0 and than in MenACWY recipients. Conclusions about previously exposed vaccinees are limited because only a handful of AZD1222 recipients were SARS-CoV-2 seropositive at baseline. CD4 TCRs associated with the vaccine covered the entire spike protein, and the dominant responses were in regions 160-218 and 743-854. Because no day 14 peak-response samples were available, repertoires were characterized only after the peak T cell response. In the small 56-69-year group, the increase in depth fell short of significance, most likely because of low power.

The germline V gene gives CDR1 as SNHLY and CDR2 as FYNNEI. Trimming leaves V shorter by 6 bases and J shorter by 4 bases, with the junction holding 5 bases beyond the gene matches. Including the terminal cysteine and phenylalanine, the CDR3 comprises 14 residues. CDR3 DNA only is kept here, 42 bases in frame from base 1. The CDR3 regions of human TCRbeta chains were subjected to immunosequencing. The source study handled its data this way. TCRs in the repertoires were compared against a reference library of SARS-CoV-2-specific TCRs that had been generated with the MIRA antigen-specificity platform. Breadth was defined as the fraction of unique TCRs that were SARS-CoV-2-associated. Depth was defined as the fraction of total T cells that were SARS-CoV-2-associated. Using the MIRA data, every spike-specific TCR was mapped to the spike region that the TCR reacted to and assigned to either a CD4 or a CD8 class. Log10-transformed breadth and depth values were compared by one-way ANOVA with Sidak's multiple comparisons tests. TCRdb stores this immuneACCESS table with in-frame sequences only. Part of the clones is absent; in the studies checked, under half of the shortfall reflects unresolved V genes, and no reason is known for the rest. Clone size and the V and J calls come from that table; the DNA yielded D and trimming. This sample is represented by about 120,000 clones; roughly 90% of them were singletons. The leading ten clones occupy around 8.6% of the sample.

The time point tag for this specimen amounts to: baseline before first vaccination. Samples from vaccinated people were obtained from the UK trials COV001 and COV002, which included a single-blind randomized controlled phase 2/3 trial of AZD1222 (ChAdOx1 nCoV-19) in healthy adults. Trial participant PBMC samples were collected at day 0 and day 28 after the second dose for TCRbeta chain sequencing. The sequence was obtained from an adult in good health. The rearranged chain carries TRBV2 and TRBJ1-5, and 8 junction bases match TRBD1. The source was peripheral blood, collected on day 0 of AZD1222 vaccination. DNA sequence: TGTGCCAGCAGCCTGGACAGGGTAAATCAGCCCCAGCATTTT. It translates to CASSLDRVNQPQHF.